This TCR beta chain derives from a study of CD4 T cell repertoires in COVID-19. Study context: Other coronavirus spike proteins restimulated relabeled CFSE-low cells expanded with IL-2 for ten to eleven days. Study-wide results and caveats: Sharing of several most expanded SARS-CoV-2-reactive clonotypes across memory subsets suggested intraclonal diversification.

Here immunoSEQ multiplex PCR was the method, and the copy in TCRdb shows in-frame clones only, minus some. In the table there are some 80,000 clones, around 82% of which are singletons. On this clone itself: Its antigen is as yet unknown. The sample carries other DNA sequences with the same CDR3.

The CDR3 is made up of 14 amino acids. V lost 6 bases to trimming and J lost 1 base; unmatched junction nucleotides: 4. Germline loops: CDR1 MNHEY, CDR2 SVGAGI. The chain is built from TRBV6-5 and TRBJ2-7, with 9 positions matching TRBD1. This clonotype originated in a human donor who had COVID-19. The sample consisted of CD4+ T cells from peripheral blood, taken after recovery from COVID-19. Written as DNA, the CDR3 is TGTGCCAGCAGAGCCGGGACAGGGTCCTACGAGCAGTACTTC. Its protein is CASRAGTGSYEQYF.